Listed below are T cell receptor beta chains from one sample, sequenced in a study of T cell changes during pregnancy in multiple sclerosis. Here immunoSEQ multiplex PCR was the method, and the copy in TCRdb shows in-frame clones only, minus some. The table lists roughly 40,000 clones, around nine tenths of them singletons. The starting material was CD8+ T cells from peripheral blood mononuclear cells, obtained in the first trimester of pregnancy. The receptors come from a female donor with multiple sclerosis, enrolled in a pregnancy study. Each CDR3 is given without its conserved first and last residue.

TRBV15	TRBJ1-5	ATAPDRGYQPQH
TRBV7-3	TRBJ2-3	ASSLSGDTQY
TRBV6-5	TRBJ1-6	ASSPTGENSPLH
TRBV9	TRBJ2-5	ASSGRGGPLETQY
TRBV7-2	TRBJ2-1	ASSLEWGLRNEQF
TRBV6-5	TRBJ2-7	ASSYGTGDYEQY
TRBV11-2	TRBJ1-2	ASSLGTGRDYGYT
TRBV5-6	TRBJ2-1	ASSHGTASYNEQF
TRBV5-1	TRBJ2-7	ASSTGLAGGPGEQY
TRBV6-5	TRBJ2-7	ATYGRTYEQY
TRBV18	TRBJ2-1	ASFTAAGGLNEQF
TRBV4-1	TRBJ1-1	ASSQPGQMTEAF
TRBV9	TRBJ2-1	ASGGDREQF
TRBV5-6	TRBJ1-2	ASSPDRGRPTTKNYGYT
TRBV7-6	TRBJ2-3	ASSSSGGAADTQY
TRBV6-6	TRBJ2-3	ASSALDSTDTQY
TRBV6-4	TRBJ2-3	ASSEQSGSTDTQY
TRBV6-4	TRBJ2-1	ASSAVAGGAGEQF
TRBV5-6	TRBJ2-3	ASSLWDRGPDTQY
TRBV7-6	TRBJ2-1	ASSLGGGKNEQF
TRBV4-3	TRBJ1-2	ASSQDPAELYGYT
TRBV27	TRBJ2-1	ASSGLAGGPSSYNEQF
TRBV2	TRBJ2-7	ASERSREQY
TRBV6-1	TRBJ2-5	ASSELSGNQETQY
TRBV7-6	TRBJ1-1	ASRTLAGSVPNTEAF
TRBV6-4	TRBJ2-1	ASSRATSGEQF
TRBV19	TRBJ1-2	ASTPGYGYT
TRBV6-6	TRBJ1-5	ASSYPKDDNNQPQH
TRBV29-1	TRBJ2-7	SVRTGESYEQY
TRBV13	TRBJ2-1	ASSLGGGGSYNEQF
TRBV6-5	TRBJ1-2	ASSYSPGDGYT
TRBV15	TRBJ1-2	ATRGISGGNYGYT
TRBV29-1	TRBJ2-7	SVGDSYEQY
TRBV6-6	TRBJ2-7	ASSWTSGVGEQY
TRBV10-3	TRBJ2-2	AIRAGGRGSGELF
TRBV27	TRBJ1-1	ASSLMAGGTEAF
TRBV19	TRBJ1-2	ASSPGTGADYGYT
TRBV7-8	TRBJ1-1	ASSLASEGPGTEAF
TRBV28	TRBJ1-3	ASSSPGRQGNTIY
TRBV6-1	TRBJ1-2	ASSEGWAGYGYT
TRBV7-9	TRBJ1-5	ASSLIRGGGTNDQPQH
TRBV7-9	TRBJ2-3	ASRLGTSGPTDTQY
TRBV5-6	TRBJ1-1	ASSLLTGFTNTEAF
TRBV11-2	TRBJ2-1	ASSSGTSGREFSYNEQF
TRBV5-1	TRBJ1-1	ASSLGVTGGSREAF
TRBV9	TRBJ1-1	ASSVGVGQPNTEAF
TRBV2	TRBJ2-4	ASYRTSGGENIQY
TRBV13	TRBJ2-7	ASCVGRSYEQY
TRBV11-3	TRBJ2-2	ASSLGVEGLSTGELF
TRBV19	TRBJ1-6	ASSISGNSPLH
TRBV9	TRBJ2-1	ASSGGSMTYNEQF
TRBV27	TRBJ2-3	ASSLSDRGGTDTQY
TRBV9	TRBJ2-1	ASSAFRTNNEQF
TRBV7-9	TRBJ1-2	ASSLDRGDISYGYT
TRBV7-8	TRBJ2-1	ASSADGQAYNEQF
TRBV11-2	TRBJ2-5	ASSETSGGLETQY
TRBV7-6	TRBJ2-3	ASRLGARTSGSPSTDTQY
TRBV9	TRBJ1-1	ASSETGGQTEAF
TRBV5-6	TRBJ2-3	ASSLLRGRGDTQY